This TCR beta chain was retrieved from a study of T cells in Graves' hyperthyroidism and ophthalmopathy. Across the whole study: Blood was drawn when the patient was first diagnosed and still untreated.

Notes on the study in general: From stable hyperthyroidism, ophthalmopathy was separated by a 13 V-J model. Among clonotypes expanded in thyroid above 0.001, most were also found in blood.

It was uncontrolled infection, other autoimmune disease, pregnancy or lactation that excluded patients. From RNA transcripts, TCR beta CDR3 regions were amplified. A first-round RT-PCR of the TCR CDR3 used the HTBI primer set. One entry per CDR3 protein results from TCRdb running MiXCR on the multiplex PCR reads. The sample includes more than 450,000 distinct CDR3 sequences, around 20% of them seen just once. On this clonotype: As yet, its antigen is unknown.

Specimen: blood. This clonotype originated in a man between 35 and 55 years old with Graves' ophthalmopathy.

CDR3 loop: CASGGSSNTGELFF. The CDR3 DNA is TGTGCCAGTGGGGGTTCGAGCAACACCGGGGAGCTGTTTTTT. The chain combines TRBV2 with TRBJ2-2; either TRBD1 or TRBD2 may fit D (5 bases each). Trimming cost V 9 bases and J 2 bases, with 13 bases left between them. The CDR3 sequence is 14 residues long. CDR1 is SNHLY and CDR2 is FYNNEI in the germline V gene. The full variable domain, its missing parts supplied by reference TRBV2 and TRBJ2-2, is EPEVTQTPSHQVTQMGQEVILRCVPISNHLYFYWYRQILGQKVEFLVSFYNNEISEKSEIFDDQFSVERPDGSNFTLKIRSTKLEDSAMYFCASGGSSNTGELFFGEGSRLTVL.